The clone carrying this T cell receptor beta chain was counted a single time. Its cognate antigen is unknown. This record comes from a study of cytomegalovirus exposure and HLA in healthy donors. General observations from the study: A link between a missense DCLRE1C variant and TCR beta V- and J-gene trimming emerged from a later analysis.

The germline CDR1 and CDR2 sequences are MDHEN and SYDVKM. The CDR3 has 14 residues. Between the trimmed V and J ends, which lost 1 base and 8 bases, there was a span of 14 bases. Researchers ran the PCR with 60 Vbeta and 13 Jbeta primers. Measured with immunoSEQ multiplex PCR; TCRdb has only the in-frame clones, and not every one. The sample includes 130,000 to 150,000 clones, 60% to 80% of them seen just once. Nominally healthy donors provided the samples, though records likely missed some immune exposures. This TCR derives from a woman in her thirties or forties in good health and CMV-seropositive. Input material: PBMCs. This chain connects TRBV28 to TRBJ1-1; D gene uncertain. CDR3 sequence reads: CASSLSLRQTEAFF. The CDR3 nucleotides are TGTGCCAGCAGTTTATCATTACGGCAGACAGAAGCTTTCTTT.